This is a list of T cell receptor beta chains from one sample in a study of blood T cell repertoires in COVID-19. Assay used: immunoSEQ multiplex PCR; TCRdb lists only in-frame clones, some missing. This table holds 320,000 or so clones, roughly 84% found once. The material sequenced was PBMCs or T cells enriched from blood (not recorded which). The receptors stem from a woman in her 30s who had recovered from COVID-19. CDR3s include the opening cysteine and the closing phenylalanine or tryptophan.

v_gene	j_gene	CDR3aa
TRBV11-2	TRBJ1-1	CASSLDLTAEAFF
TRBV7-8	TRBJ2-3	CASKKLAGGLVDTQYF
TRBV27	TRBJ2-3	CASSAKDRGTSSTQYF
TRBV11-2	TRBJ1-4	CASSVTGYDNEKLFF
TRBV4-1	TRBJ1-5	CASSQEGGFDSNQPQHF
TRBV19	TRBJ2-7	CARTHGQGKDYEQYF
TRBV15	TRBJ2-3	CATSRDQRGGANTQYF
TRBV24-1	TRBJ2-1	CATSEYQGSYNEQFF
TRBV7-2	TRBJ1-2	CASSLVLESRDGYTF
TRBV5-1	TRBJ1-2	CASSPPGAGGYTF
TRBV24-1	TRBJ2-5	CATSGGAQETQYF
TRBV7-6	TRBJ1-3	CASSLWFAGGNTIYF
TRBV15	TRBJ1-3	CATSRDSAGTGNTIYF
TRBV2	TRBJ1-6	CASSADTLYNSPLHF
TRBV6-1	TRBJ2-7	CASSEVWQGTGTEKYF
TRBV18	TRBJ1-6	CASSPYVLQGASSPLHF
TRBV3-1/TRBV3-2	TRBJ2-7	CASSRQRGTKTYEQYF
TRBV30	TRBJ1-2	CAWSYGVNYGYTF
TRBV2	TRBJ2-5	CASRATGGTETQYF
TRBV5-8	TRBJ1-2	CASSARQGRPANTF
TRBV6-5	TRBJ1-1	CASSVIYEAFF
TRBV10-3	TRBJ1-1	CAISDPRDSSVEAFF
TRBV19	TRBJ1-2	CASSIRGQGHGYTF
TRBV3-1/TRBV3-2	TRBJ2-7	CASSQGLAGGHEQYF
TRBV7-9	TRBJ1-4	CASSWDRVREKLFF
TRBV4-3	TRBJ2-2	CASSPRLPSGGATGELFF
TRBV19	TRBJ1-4	CASSFSLQIPNEKLFF
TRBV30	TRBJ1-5	CAWKTGNSNQPQHF
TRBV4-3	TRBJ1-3	CASSKSVGSSGNTIYF
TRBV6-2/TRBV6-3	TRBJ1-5	CASSYSGAVNQPQHF
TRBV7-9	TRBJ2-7	CASSLGGADYEQYF
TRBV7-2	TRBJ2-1	CASSLDPSSYNEQFF
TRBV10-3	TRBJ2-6	CAISESGGRGLSGANVLTF
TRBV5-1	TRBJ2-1	CASSLEGWPGVYNEQFF
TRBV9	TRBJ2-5	CASSGPRGVSQETQYF
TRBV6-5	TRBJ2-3	CASRTPRGSTDTQYF
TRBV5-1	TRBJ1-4	CASSPRQGNEKLFF
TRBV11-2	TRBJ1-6	CASSLDQGASPLHF
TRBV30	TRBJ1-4	CASQGSTNEKLFF
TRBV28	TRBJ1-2	CASSSEGGKFLYGYTF
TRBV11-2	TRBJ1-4	CASSLGRAAVEKLFF
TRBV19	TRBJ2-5	CASSLLGEGLAQETQYF
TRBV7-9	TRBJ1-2	CASSLGPGGYTF
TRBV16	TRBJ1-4	CASRKTQGGNEKLFF
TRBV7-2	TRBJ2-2	CASSSGTNTGELFF
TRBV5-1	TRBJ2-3	CASSLELGLAGTDTQYF
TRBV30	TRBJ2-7	CAWSPPGGWGTREQYF
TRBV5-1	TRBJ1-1	CASSLQEPNTEAFF
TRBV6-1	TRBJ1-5	CASSEQGLSNQPQHF
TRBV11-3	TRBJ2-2	CASSWRYGSGELFF
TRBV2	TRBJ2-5	CASSESSGGAQYF
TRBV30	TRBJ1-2	CAWGGTGNGYTF
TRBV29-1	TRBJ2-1	CSVLTGYEQFF
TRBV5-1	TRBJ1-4	CASSSGLGTGSEKLFF
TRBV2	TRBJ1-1	CASSGTEDTEAFF